This T cell receptor beta chain derives from a study of regulatory T cells in long-lasting Graves disease. Library construction for TCR beta used iRepertoire HTBI primers and Arm-PCR of CDR3 regions. Via MiXCR, TCRdb re-called the multiplex PCR reads, giving one row per CDR3 protein. The sample gives about 310,000 distinct CDR3 sequences, about a sixth of which show up once; roughly 35% is in the top ten. The sample holds many counts of this clonotype. The CDR3 contains 15 residues. With 0 bases removed from V and 8 bases from J, the gap between germline ends came to 13 bases. CDR1 is MNHEY and CDR2 is SVGAGI in the germline V gene. Regarding time point: newly diagnosed GD, antithyroid drugs for less than 3 months. TCR sequences were obtained from RNA taken from PBMCs.

This sequence joins TRBV6-5 and TRBJ1-4, with D uncertain. The clonotype comes from a female donor with Graves disease. Here the sequenced sample was peripheral blood mononuclear cells (PBMCs), taken at new diagnosis, from a patient treated with antithyroid drugs. CDR3 residues: CASSYSPGMEEKLFF. In DNA, the CDR3 is TGTGCCAGCAGTTACTCACCAGGCATGGAAGAAAAACTGTTTTTT.